The 3 T cell receptor beta chains presented below share a single source sample, sequenced in a study of T-cell reconstitution after alpha-beta-depleted transplantation in children. Researchers prepared the TCRbeta library using unique molecular identifiers, the study reports. MiXCR, applied by TCRdb to the PCR reads, yields one record per CDR3 protein. The data contain about 420,000 distinct CDR3 sequences, roughly 11% of them singletons. The sample consisted of PBMCs from the stem cell graft donor, taken from the stem cell graft. These receptor sequences come from a human donor who donated a stem cell graft to a child with acute myeloid leukemia.

This clonotype has just a few counts. The J gene is TRBJ1-1, the V gene TRBV5-6, with 10 bases identical to TRBD1. CDR3 length: 17 residues. The germline V gene encodes CDR1 SGHDT and CDR2 YYEEEE. Trimming at V came to 5 bases and at J to 5 bases, leaving 15 bases not matched to a gene. CDR3 amino acids: CASRPALGTGVRTEAFF. The CDR3, as DNA: TGTGCCAGCAGACCCGCCTTAGGGACAGGGGTTCGGACTGAAGCTTTCTTT.

This clonotype was recorded many times. The chain recombines TRBV7-2 with TRBJ2-2; D is undetermined. From germline, CDR1 is SGHTA and CDR2 FQGNSA. Trimming pared 4 bases from V and 3 bases from J, leaving 3 bases between. CDR3 length equals 12 residues. The CDR3 nucleotides read TGTGCCAGCAGCTATTACACCGGGGAGCTGTTTTTT. Its protein product is CASSYYTGELFF.

On this clonotype itself: Sequence at one end of the junction differs from germline and may be a read error. The chain has TRBV7-7 and TRBJ2-1; 11 positions agree with TRBD1. In germline, CDR1 is SSHAT, CDR2 FNYEAQ (reference sequence). The CDR3 is made up of 18 amino acids. CDR3 sequence (DNA): TGTGCTAGCAGCTTAGGTCCCGGGACAGGGGGATACTACAATGAGCAGTTCTTC. Translated: CASSLGPGTGGYYNEQFF.